These 24 T cell receptor beta chains were sequenced from one sample in a study of PD-L1 blockade in urothelial cancer. This table comes from immunoSEQ multiplex PCR, and its TCRdb copy is limited to in-frame clones, with some not included. The table has about 40,000 clones, around 88% seen once. The sequencing used PBMCs, collected around atezolizumab (anti-PD-L1) treatment. These receptor sequences come from a man between 60 and 75 years old with urothelial cancer.

This chain connects TRBV19 to TRBJ2-2; 7 positions agree with TRBD1. The CDR3 length is 15 residues. CDR1 is LNHDA, CDR2 SQIVND, per germline (reference sequence). V lost 6 bases to trimming and J lost 2 bases; unmatched junction nucleotides: 6. The CDR3 reads CASRDRDRNTGELFF. The DNA of the CDR3 is TGTGCCAGTAGGGATCGGGACAGAAACACCGGGGAGCTGTTTTTT.

V is TRBV7-2 and J is TRBJ2-3, with TRBD2 matching 9 bases. The CDR3 runs to 14 residues. The germline V gene encodes CDR1 SGHTA and CDR2 FQGNSA. V shed 5 bases, J shed 4 bases, and the junction held 4 bases outside the gene matches. In nucleotides, the CDR3 is TGTGCCAGCAGCCTAGGGACTAGCCCAGATACGCAGTATTTT. Encoded protein: CASSLGTSPDTQYF.

The chain recombines TRBV28 with TRBJ2-1; 11 bases agree with TRBD2. The CDR3 length is 15 residues. Germline loops: CDR1 MDHEN, CDR2 SYDVKM. Trimming took 6 bases from V and 4 from J; bases not matched to a gene: 5. In nucleotides, the CDR3 is TGTGCCAGCAGGACGGGACTAGCGGATTACAATGAGCAGTTCTTC. As protein: CASRTGLADYNEQFF.

V usage is TRBV6-1 and J usage is TRBJ2-7; D is unclear. Trimming took 4 bases from V and 0 from J, leaving 10 bases between them. This CDR3 region has 14 residues. Per the germline V gene, CDR1 is MNHNS and CDR2 is SASEGT. The CDR3 reads CASSASPSSYEQYF. CDR3 in DNA: TGTGCCAGCAGTGCTAGTCCCAGCTCCTACGAGCAGTACTTC.

The V call is TRBV19, the J call TRBJ1-3; TRBD1 might be the D (5 bases). Germline CDR1 and CDR2: LNHDA and SQIVND (reference sequence). Trimming took off 4 bases at V and 4 bases at J, with 14 bases between the two ends. The CDR3 contains 15 residues. The CDR3 nucleotides are TGTGCCAGTAGTAGGGCCCAGGGTACCGGAAACACCATATATTTT. As protein: CASSRAQGTGNTIYF.

The rearrangement uses TRBV5-4 and TRBJ1-2; TRBD1 agrees at 11 bases. Germline trimming cut 2 bases from V and 0 bases from J; bases unmatched to any gene: 15. The CDR3 totals 20 residues. CDR1 SGHNT and CDR2 YYREEE come from the germline V gene (reference sequence). The CDR3 is CASSFIEDRGRVWANYGYTF. The CDR3, as DNA: TGTGCCAGCAGCTTTATCGAGGACAGGGGGCGAGTTTGGGCTAACTATGGCTACACCTTC.

This sequence joins TRBV19 and TRBJ1-5; D might be TRBD1 (6 bases). Trimming removed 4 bases at V and 0 bases at J, with 19 bases between. The germline V gene encodes CDR1 LNHDA and CDR2 SQIVND (reference sequence). CDR3 length equals 18 residues. The CDR3 here is CASSTITGTGRSNQPQHF. In DNA form, the CDR3 reads TGTGCCAGTAGTACTATTACAGGGACGGGTCGTAGCAATCAGCCCCAGCATTTT.

This clone appeared a few times. The chain uses TRBV6-5 and TRBJ2-1, with TRBD1 matching 7 bases. Germline V gene lookup returns CDR1 MNHEY and CDR2 SVGAGI. The CDR3 covers 16 residues. After removal of 4 bases from V and 4 bases from J, the junction contained 10 bases not matched to a gene. CDR3 coding DNA: TGTGCCAGCAGTTCCACGACAGGGCGGTCATACAATGAGCAGTTCTTC. This encodes CASSSTTGRSYNEQFF.

This clone was found once. The rearrangement joins TRBV28 to TRBJ2-4, with a weak D call TRBD1 (6 bases). The CDR3 has 14 amino acids. The germline CDR1 and CDR2 sequences are MDHEN and SYDVKM. Trimming took 6 bases from V and 0 from J, leaving 9 bases between them. CDR3 amino acids: CASSLQGAKNIQYF. DNA of the CDR3: TGTGCCAGCAGCTTACAGGGAGCCAAAAACATTCAGTACTTC.

The chain links TRBV6-1 to TRBJ2-3; 7 positions agree with TRBD2. CDR3 size: 12 residues. V lost 3 bases, J lost 9 bases, and 3 bases stayed unmatched. The germline V gene encodes CDR1 MNHNS and CDR2 SASEGT. CDR3 nucleotide sequence: TGTGCCAGCAGTGAGGGGGGGTCAACGCAGTATTTT. Amino acids: CASSEGGSTQYF.

The chain combines TRBV28 with TRBJ2-7; D is uncertain. V was shortened by 3 bases and J by 1 base, with 13 bases between the two germline ends. From germline, CDR1 is MDHEN and CDR2 SYDVKM. The CDR3 runs 15 residues. CDR3: CASSFLQERSYEQYF. The CDR3 bases are TGTGCCAGCAGTTTTCTGCAGGAACGGTCCTACGAGCAGTACTTC.

This clone has only one observation. The chain combines TRBV4-1 with TRBJ1-5, with D uncertain. This CDR3 is 15 amino acids long. Looked up from germline, CDR1 is MGHRA and CDR2 is YSYEKL. V lost 4 bases and J 4 bases, leaving 14 bases between the germline ends. The CDR3 sequence: CASSPRIEQNQPQHF. CDR3 sequence (DNA): TGCGCCAGCAGCCCCCGGATAGAACAGAATCAGCCCCAGCATTTT.

J is TRBJ1-1 and V is TRBV7-9; D gene uncertain. V lost 5 bases and J 11 bases, leaving 12 bases between the germline ends. The CDR3 is 11 amino acids. In germline, CDR1 is SEHNR, CDR2 FQNEAQ (reference sequence). The DNA of the CDR3 is TGTGCCAGCAGCCAGGACGCGGGGGCTTTCTTT. Its translation: CASSQDAGAFF.

This rearrangement joins TRBV2 to TRBJ1-5; TRBD1 matches 9 bases. The V gene's germline CDR1 is SNHLY and CDR2 FYNNEI. This CDR3 comprises 15 residues. The ends lost 4 bases at V and 6 bases at J; junction bases unmatched: 7. The CDR3 spells CASSAGQGPFQPQHF. CDR3 bases: TGTGCCAGCAGTGCGGGACAGGGACCGTTTCAGCCCCAGCATTTT. The full variable domain, in which reference TRBV2 and TRBJ1-5 provide the parts outside the CDR3, is EPEVTQTPSHQVTQMGQEVILRCVPISNHLYFYWYRQILGQKVEFLVSFYNNEISEKSEIFDDQFSVERPDGSNFTLKIRSTKLEDSAMYFCASSAGQGPFQPQHFGDGTRLSIL.

V is TRBV28 and J is TRBJ2-5; 11 bases match TRBD2. The junction had 7 bases not matched to a gene; V was cut back by 2 bases and J by 2 bases. This CDR3 is 17 amino acids long. Germline values: CDR1 MDHEN, CDR2 SYDVKM. For the CDR3, the DNA is TGTGCCAGCAGTTTAAGTGCTAGCGGGAGGCTGCAAGAGACCCAGTACTTC. It translates to CASSLSASGRLQETQYF. Drawing the rest from reference TRBV28 and TRBJ2-5, the complete variable domain is DVKVTQSSRYLVKRTGEKVFLECVQDMDHENMFWYRQDPGLGLRLIYFSYDVKMKEKGDIPEGYSVSREKKERFSLILESASTNQTSMYLCASSLSASGRLQETQYFGPGTRLLVL.

The chain couples TRBV7-9 to TRBJ2-7; D is perhaps TRBD2 (5 bases). The CDR3 consists of 13 residues. The V end was cut by 4 bases, the J end by 0 bases, with 7 bases between. Germline CDR1 reads SEHNR; CDR2 reads FQNEAQ (reference sequence). The CDR3 spells CASSSGISYEQYF. The CDR3, as DNA: TGTGCCAGCAGCTCCGGGATCTCCTACGAGCAGTACTTC. The full variable domain, with the rest looked up from reference TRBV7-9 and TRBJ2-7, is DTGVSQNPRHKITKRGQNVTFRCDPISEHNRLYWYRQTLGQGPEFLTYFQNEAQLEKSRLLSDRFSAERPKGSFSTLEIQRTEQGDSAMYLCASSSGISYEQYFGPGTRLTVT.

This clone showed up just a few times. The V and J genes are TRBV6-5 and TRBJ1-5; D is unclear. Trimming shortened V by 0 bases and J by 3 bases, and 9 bases separated the two germline ends. The CDR3 runs to 15 residues. Per the germline V gene, CDR1 is MNHEY and CDR2 is SVGAGI. The CDR3 protein is CASSYSRDTNQPQHF. The CDR3 DNA is TGTGCCAGCAGTTACTCGAGAGACACCAATCAGCCCCAGCATTTT.

The table lists this clone with a few counts. This chain uses TRBV30 with TRBJ2-2; 14 positions agree with TRBD2. The junction had 9 bases not matched to a gene; V was cut back by 5 bases and J by 4 bases. Germline V gene data show CDR1 as GTSNPN and CDR2 as SVGIG (reference sequence). The CDR3 is 17 amino acids. The CDR3 protein is CAWDPSTSGRGTGELFF. Here the CDR3 DNA reads TGTGCCTGGGACCCGTCGACTAGCGGGAGGGGCACCGGGGAGCTGTTTTTT.

This clone was found a few times. The chain is built from TRBV18 and TRBJ1-2, with D possibly matching TRBD1 (6 bases). Trimming removed 4 bases at V and 4 bases at J, with 19 bases between. Germline V gene lookup returns CDR1 KGHSH and CDR2 LQKENI. This CDR3 comprises 16 residues. CDR3 DNA: TGTGCCAGCTCACGAATCAACAGGGAAGTCAGCTATGGCTACACCTTC. Translated: CASSRINREVSYGYTF. Full variable domain (outside the CDR3, taken from reference TRBV18 and TRBJ1-2): NAGVMQNPRHLVRRRGQEARLRCSPMKGHSHVYWYRQLPEEGLKFMVYLQKENIIDESGMPKERFSAEFPKEGPSILRIQQVVRGDSAAYFCASSRINREVSYGYTFGSGTRLTVV.

The chain has TRBV7-9 and TRBJ2-2; D is unresolved. Germline assignment: CDR1 SEHNR and CDR2 FQNEAQ (reference sequence). This CDR3 contains 13 residues. Trimming stripped 4 bases from V and 4 bases from J, with 7 bases between. In nucleotides, the CDR3 is TGTGCCAGCAGCTGGCTAGGCACCGGGGAGCTGTTTTTT. Translating it yields CASSWLGTGELFF.

A remark on this clone: Other DNA sequences from this sample encode an identical CDR3 as well. The rearrangement joins TRBV7-9 to TRBJ2-7, with TRBD2 matching 8 bases. Germline CDR1 and CDR2: SEHNR and FQNEAQ (reference sequence). CDR3 length: 13 residues. The junction had 5 bases not matched to a gene; V was cut back by 7 bases and J by 3 bases. The DNA of the CDR3 is TGTGCCAGCACCCCCGGGACTAGCTACGAGCAGTACTTC. Its protein product is CASTPGTSYEQYF.

With respect to this clone: Because the CDR3's place on the DNA is in doubt, the DNA is left out and the CDR3 is given as listed by TCRdb. The J gene is TRBJ2-7, the V gene TRBV9; no check of the table's D call, TRBD1, against the DNA was made. Germline CDR1 and CDR2: SGDLS and YYNGEE. The CDR3 is made up of 16 amino acids, end residues included. The CDR3 loop reads CASSVGSGTGGERLHF.

This chain uses TRBV10-2 with TRBJ2-7; 7 nucleotides align to TRBD1. The germline gives CDR1 WSHSY, CDR2 SAAADI. There are 15 residues in the CDR3. V lost 1 base to trimming and J lost 2 bases; unmatched junction nucleotides: 5. In DNA, the CDR3 is TGCGCCAGCAGTGAGTGGGACAGCCATACCTACGAGCAGTACTTC. Translating gives CASSEWDSHTYEQYF.

The chain couples TRBV6-6 to TRBJ1-4; 12 bases agree with TRBD1. After removal of 8 bases from V and 10 bases from J, the junction contained 11 bases not matched to a gene. The CDR3 has 15 residues. Germline CDR1 and CDR2: MNHNY and SVGAGI (reference sequence). CDR3: CASLTPGTGGGKLFF. CDR3 DNA: TGTGCCAGCCTCACCCCCGGGACAGGGGGCGGAAAACTGTTTTTT.